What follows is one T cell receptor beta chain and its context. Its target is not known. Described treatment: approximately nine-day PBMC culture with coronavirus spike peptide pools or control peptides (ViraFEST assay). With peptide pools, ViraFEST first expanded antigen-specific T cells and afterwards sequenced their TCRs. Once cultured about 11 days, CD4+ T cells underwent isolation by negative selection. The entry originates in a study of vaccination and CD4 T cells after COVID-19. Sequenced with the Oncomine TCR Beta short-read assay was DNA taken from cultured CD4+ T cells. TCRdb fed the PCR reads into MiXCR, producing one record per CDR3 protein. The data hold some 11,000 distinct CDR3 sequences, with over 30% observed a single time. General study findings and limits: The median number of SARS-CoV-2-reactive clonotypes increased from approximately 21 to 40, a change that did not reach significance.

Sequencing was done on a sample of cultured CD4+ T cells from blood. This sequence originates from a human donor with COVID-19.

The CDR3 region has the DNA TGCGCCAGCAGCTCGTCAGGAGCCTCGTCACCCCTCCACTTT. Its translation is CASSSSGASSPLHF. The genes are TRBV5-1 and TRBJ1-6; no clear D. Trimming cost V 3 bases and J 10 bases, with 14 bases left between them. Germline CDR1 reads SGHRS; CDR2 reads YFSETQ. The CDR3 totals 14 residues. Combining the CDR3 with reference TRBV5-1 and TRBJ1-6 gives the whole variable domain KAGVTQTPRYLIKTRGQQVTLSCSPISGHRSVSWYQQTPGQGLQFLFEYFSETQRNKGNFPGRFSGRQFSNSRSEMNVSTLELGDSALYLCASSSSGASSPLHFGNGTRLTVT.